The sequence of this TCR beta chain was determined in a study of shared clonotypes between healthy human individuals. About the study: The plates for each donor numbered three CD4 naive, three CD4 memory, two CD8 naive and one CD8 memory. Study results and caveats: The represented genetic and exposure-history diversity was limited by the small number of donors. Generally, estimated richness proved larger in naive subsets than it did in memory subsets.

In regard to this clone: What it binds is not known.

Selected positively for CCR7 and CD45RO-negative, naive CD8 cells excluded terminally differentiated effector memory CD45RA+ cells. Authors' methods: Filtering differed, since immunoSEQ gave only junction sequences and no quality scores. The method was immunoSEQ multiplex PCR; TCRdb's version includes in-frame clones alone and lacks a portion of them. Clone size and V and J calls were adopted from that table, with D and trimming inferred from the DNA. The sample records around 2.1 million clones, roughly 91% being singletons. The germline gives CDR1 MNHNY, CDR2 SVGAGI (reference sequence). The junction had 6 bases not matched to a gene; V was cut back by 2 bases and J by 5 bases. CDR3 length equals 15 residues.

The source material was naive CD8+ T cells from PBMCs. This TCR was recovered from a man aged 18 to 30 in good health. Some clones in this sample may be carry-over from other donors' samples. The chain is built from TRBV6-6 and TRBJ1-5, with TRBD1 matching 7 bases. CDR3 bases: TGTGCCAGCAGTTACGAGGCAGGGGGTTATCAGCCCCAGCATTTT. Translation gives CASSYEAGGYQPQHF.